The clone carrying this TCR beta chain was seen a handful of times. Its specificity is not known. Time point of the sample: patch test 2, 6 weeks after DPC sensitization. The sample's treatment: therapeutic diphenylcyclopropenone sensitization with weekly scalp DPC. This record comes from a study of human T cells and chemical hapten exposure. Study information: Doses of diphenylcyclopropenone went to the patients' scalps weekly throughout the approximately 22-week study. General observations from the study: Expanded TCRs showed more large CDR3 clusters than pre-sensitization or healthy control sets.

The study used a library that attached unique molecular identifiers to individual cDNA molecules. TCRdb processed the RACE reads anew with MiXCR; each CDR3 protein has one entry. The table records some 88,000 distinct CDR3 sequences, 9.5% to 11% of them present only once. The clonotype comes from a man aged 35 to 55 with alopecia areata. Some clones in this sample may be carry-over from other donors' samples. The sample was whole blood, taken in connection with sensitization to the hapten diphenylcyclopropenone (DPC).

The chain's CDR3 is CASSLGTGMWNEKLFF. The CDR3 region has the DNA TGCGCCAGCAGCCTGGGGACAGGGATGTGGAATGAAAAACTGTTTTTT. The chain employs TRBV5-1 and TRBJ1-4, with TRBD1 matching 9 bases. CDR3 length: 16 amino acids. Germline values: CDR1 SGHRS, CDR2 YFSETQ. Trimming at V came to 4 bases and at J to 5 bases, leaving 9 bases not matched to a gene.